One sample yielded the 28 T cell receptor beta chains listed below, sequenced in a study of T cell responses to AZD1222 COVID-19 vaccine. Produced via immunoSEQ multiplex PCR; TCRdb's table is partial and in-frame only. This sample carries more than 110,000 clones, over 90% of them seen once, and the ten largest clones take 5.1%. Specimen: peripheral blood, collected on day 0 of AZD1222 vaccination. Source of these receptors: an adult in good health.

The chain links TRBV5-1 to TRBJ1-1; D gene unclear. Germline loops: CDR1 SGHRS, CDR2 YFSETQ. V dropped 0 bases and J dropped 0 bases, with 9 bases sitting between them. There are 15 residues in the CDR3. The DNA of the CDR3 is TGCGCCAGCAGCTTGGCTCCGGGTTTGAACACTGAAGCTTTCTTT. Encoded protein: CASSLAPGLNTEAFF. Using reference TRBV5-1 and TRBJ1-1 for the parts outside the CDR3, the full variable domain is KAGVTQTPRYLIKTRGQQVTLSCSPISGHRSVSWYQQTPGQGLQFLFEYFSETQRNKGNFPGRFSGRQFSNSRSEMNVSTLELGDSALYLCASSLAPGLNTEAFFGQGTRLTVV.

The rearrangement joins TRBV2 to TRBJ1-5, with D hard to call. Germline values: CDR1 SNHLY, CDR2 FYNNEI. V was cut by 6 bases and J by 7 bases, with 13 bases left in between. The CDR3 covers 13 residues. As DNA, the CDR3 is TGTGCCAGCAGACGGGAACAGTACCAGCCCCAGCATTTT. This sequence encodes CASRREQYQPQHF.

The CDR3 DNA reads as TGTGCCAGCAGTTCTACAACACAAGAGACCCAGTACTTC. Protein sequence: CASSSTTQETQYF. The chain recombines TRBV25-1 with TRBJ2-5; no reliable D call. CDR3 length equals 13 residues. Per the germline V gene, CDR1 is MGHDK and CDR2 is SYGVNS. V was pared by 5 bases and J by 2 bases, with 9 bases between.

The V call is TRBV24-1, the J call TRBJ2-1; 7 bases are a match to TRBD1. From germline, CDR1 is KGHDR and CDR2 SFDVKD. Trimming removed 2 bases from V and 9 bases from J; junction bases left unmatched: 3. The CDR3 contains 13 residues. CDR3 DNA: TGTGCCACCAGTGATTCAGGGGGACCTGAGCAGTTCTTC. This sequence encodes CATSDSGGPEQFF.

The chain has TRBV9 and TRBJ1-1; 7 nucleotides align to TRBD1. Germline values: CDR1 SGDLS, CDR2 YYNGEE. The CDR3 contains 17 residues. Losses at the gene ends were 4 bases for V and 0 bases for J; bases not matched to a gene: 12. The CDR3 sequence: CASSPQTGWELNTEAFF. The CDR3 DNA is TGTGCCAGCAGCCCGCAGACAGGGTGGGAGCTGAACACTGAAGCTTTCTTT.

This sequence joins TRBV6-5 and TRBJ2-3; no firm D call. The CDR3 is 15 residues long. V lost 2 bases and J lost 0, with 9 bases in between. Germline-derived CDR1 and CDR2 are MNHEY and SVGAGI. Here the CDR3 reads CASSYSPSSTDTQYF. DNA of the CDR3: TGTGCCAGCAGTTACAGTCCGTCTAGCACAGATACGCAGTATTTT.

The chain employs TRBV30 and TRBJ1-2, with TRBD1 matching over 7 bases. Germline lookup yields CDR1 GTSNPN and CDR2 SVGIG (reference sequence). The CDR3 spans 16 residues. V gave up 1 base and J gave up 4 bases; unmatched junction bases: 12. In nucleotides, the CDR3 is TGTGCCTGGAGTGCCTCCCCGGGACAGCGTGGCTATGGCTACACCTTC. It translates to CAWSASPGQRGYGYTF.

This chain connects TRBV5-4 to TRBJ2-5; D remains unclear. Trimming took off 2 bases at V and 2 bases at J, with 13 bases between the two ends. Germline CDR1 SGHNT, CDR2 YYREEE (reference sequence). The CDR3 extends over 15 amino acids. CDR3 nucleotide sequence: TGTGCCAGCAGCTTTGAGAGCTCAGTACAAGAGACCCAGTACTTC. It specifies CASSFESSVQETQYF.

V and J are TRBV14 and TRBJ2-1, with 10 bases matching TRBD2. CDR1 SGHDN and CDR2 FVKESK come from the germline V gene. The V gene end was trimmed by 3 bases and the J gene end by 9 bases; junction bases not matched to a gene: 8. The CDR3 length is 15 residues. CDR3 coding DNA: TGTGCCAGCAGCCATCTAGCGGGAGTTTTGGGTGAGCAGTTCTTC. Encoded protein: CASSHLAGVLGEQFF.

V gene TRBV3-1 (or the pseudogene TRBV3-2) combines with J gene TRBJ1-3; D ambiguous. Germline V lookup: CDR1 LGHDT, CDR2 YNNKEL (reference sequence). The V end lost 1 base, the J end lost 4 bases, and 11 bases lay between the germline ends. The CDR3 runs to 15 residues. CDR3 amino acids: CASSQGFGLGNTIYF. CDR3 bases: TGTGCCAGCAGCCAAGGTTTTGGGTTGGGAAACACCATATATTTT.

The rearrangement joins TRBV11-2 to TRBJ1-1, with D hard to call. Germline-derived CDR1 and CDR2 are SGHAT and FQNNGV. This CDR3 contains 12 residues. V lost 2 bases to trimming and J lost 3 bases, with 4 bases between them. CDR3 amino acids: CASSLLDTEAFF. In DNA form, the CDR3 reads TGTGCCAGCAGCTTATTGGACACTGAAGCTTTCTTT.

CDR3 sequence: CASSPEDRATEAFF. The CDR3 coding sequence is TGTGCCAGTAGTCCCGAGGACAGGGCCACTGAAGCTTTCTTT. The chain carries TRBV19 and TRBJ1-1, with 8 nucleotides matching TRBD1. CDR1 and CDR2 from the germline V gene are LNHDA and SQIVND (reference sequence). After removal of 5 bases from V and 4 bases from J, the junction contained 6 bases not matched to a gene. This CDR3 is 14 amino acids long.

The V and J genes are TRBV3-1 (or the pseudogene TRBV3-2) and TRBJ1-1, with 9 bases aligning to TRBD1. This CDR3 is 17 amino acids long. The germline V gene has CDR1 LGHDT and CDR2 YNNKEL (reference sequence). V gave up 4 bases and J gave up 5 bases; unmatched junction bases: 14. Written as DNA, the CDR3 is TGTGCCAGCAGCCGTCGAGGAACAGGGGGCGCTGGGACTGAAGCTTTCTTT. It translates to CASSRRGTGGAGTEAFF.

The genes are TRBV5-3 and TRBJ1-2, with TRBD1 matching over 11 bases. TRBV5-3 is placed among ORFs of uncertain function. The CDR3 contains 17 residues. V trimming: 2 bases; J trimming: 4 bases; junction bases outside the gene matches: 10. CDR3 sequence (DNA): TGTGCCAGAAGCTTAGATCCGGGACAGGGGGATGGCTATGGCTACACCTTC. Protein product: CARSLDPGQGDGYGYTF.

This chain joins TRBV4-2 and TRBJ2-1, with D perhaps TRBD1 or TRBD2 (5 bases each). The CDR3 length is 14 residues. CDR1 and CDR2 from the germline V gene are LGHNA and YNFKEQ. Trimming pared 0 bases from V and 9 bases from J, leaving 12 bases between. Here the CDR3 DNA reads TGTGCCAGCAGCCAAGAGGGGGTAGGGACTGAGCAGTTCTTC. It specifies CASSQEGVGTEQFF.

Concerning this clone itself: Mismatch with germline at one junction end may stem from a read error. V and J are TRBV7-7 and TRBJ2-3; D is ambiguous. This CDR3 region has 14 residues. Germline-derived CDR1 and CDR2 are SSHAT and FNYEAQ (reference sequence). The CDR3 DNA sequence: TGTGCTAGCAGCTCTAACTTGCCCCCAGATACGCAGTATTTT. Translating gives CASSSNLPPDTQYF.

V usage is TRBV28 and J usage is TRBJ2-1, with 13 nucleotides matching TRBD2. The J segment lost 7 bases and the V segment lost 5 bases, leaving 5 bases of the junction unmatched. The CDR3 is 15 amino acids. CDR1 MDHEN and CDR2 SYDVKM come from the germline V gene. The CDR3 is CASSPTSGRGNEQFF. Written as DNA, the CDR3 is TGTGCCAGCAGTCCCACTAGCGGGAGGGGAAATGAGCAGTTCTTC.

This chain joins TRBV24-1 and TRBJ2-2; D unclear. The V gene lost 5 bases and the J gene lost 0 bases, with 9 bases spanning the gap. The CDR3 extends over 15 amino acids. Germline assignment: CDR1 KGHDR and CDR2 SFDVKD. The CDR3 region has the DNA TGTGCCACCAGTGCTCCGGCAGCGAACACCGGGGAGCTGTTTTTT. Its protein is CATSAPAANTGELFF.

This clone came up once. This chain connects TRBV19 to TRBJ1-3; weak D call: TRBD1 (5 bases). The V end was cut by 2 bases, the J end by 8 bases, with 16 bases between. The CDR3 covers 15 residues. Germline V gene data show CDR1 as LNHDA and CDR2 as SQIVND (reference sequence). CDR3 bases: TGTGCCAGTAGTATACCGGGGACCGGGCTCGACACCATATATTTT. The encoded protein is CASSIPGTGLDTIYF. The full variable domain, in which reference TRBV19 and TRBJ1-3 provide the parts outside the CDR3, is DGGITQSPKYLFRKEGQNVTLSCEQNLNHDAMYWYRQDPGQGLRLIYYSQIVNDFQKGDIAEGYSVSREKKESFPLTVTSAQKNPTAFYLCASSIPGTGLDTIYFGEGSWLTVV.

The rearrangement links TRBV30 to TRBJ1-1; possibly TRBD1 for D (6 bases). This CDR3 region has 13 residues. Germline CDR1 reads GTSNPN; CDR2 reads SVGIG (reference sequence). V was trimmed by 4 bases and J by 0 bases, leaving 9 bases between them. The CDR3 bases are TGTGCCTGGACCAGGGGATTGAACACTGAAGCTTTCTTT. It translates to CAWTRGLNTEAFF.

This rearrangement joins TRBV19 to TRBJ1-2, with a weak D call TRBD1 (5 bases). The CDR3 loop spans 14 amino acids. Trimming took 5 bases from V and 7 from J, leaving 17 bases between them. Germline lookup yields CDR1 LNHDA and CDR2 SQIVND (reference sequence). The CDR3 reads CASSSPGQGGGYTF. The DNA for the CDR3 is TGTGCCAGTAGTTCCCCTGGGCAGGGTGGTGGCTACACCTTC.

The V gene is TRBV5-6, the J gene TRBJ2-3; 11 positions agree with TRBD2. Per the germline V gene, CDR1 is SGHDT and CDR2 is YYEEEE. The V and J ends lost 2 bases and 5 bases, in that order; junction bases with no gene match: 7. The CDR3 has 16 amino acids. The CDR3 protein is CASSFSVAGGGDTQYF. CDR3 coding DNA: TGTGCCAGCAGCTTTTCCGTAGCGGGAGGGGGAGATACGCAGTATTTT.

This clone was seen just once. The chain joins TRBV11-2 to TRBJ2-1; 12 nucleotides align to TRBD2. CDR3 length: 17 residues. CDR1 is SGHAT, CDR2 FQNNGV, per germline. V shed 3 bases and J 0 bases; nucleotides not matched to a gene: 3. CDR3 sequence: CASSFGLAGSSYNEQFF. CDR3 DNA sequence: TGTGCCAGCAGCTTTGGACTAGCGGGAAGCTCCTACAATGAGCAGTTCTTC.

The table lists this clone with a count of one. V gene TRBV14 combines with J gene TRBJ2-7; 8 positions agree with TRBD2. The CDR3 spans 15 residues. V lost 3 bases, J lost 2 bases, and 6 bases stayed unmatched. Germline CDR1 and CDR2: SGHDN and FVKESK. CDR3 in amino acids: CASSQLIAGTYEQYF. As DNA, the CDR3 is TGTGCCAGCAGCCAGCTTATAGCGGGGACCTACGAGCAGTACTTC.

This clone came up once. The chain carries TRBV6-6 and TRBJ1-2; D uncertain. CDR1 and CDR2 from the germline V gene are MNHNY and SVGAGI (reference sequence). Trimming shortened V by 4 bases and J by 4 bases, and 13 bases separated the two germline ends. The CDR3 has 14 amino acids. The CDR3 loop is CASSLDRFLYGYTF. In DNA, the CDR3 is TGTGCCAGCAGTTTGGACCGGTTCCTCTATGGCTACACCTTC.

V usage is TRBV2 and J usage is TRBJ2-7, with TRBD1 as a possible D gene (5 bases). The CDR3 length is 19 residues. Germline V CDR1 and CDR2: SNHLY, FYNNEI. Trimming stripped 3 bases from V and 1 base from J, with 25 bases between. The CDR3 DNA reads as TGTGCCAGCAGTGATCCCCTTGATCCCCCCTCGACAGAATCCTACGAGCAGTACTTC. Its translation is CASSDPLDPPSTESYEQYF.

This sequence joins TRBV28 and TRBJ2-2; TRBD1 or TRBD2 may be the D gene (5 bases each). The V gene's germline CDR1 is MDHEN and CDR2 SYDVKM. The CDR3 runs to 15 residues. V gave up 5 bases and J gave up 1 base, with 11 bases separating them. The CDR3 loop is CASSQGEGNTGELFF. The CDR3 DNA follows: TGTGCCAGCAGTCAGGGAGAGGGGAACACCGGGGAGCTGTTTTTT.

The CDR3 protein is CATSRVDSHQETQYF. The CDR3 DNA reads as TGTGCCACCAGCAGAGTGGACAGCCACCAAGAGACCCAGTACTTC. The V gene is TRBV15, the J gene TRBJ2-5, with D maybe TRBD1 (6 bases). Germline V CDR1 and CDR2: LNHNV, YYDKDF (reference sequence). The CDR3 length is 15 residues. The V end was cut by 1 base, the J end by 0 bases, with 9 bases between.